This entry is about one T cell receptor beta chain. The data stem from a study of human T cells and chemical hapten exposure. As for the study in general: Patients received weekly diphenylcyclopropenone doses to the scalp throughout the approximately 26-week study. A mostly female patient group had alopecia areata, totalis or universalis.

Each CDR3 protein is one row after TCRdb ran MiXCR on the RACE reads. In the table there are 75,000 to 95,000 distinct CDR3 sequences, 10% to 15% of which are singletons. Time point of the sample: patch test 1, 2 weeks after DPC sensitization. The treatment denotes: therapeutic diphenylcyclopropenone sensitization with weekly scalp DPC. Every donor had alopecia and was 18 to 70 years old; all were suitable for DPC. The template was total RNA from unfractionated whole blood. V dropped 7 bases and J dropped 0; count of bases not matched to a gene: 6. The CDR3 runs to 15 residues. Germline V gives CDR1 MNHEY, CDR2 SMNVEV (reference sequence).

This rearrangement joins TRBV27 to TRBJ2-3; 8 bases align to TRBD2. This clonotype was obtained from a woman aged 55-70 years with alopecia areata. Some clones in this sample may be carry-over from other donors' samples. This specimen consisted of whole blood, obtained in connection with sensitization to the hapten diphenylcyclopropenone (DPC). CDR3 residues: CASNIAGTSTDTQYF. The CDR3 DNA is TGTGCCAGCAACATAGCGGGGACAAGCACAGATACGCAGTATTTT.